Listed below are T cell receptor beta chains from one sample, sequenced in a study of beta chain features in type 1 diabetes. The method was immunoSEQ multiplex PCR; TCRdb's version includes in-frame clones alone and lacks a portion of them. The table lists around 240,000 clones, roughly 70% of them singletons, with almost 0.055% in the top ten. The sample comprised naive CD4+ T cells from blood. The receptors shown here come from a man aged 30 to 45 in good health. Both conserved end residues are part of each CDR3. The listing skips clone size in some rows; elsewhere it reads once, few, many or a size class.

J: TRBJ1-2
size: .
V: TRBV9
CDR3: CASSPGGYGYTF

J: TRBJ1-2
size: .
V: TRBV5-1
CDR3: CASSLEGTNYGYTF

J: TRBJ1-1
size: .
V: TRBV7-9
CDR3: CASSLQGRNTEAFF

J: TRBJ2-5
size: .
V: TRBV20-1
CDR3: CSASPGETQYF

J: TRBJ2-3
size: once
V: TRBV30
CDR3: CAWSFGQSTDTQYF

J: TRBJ2-7
size: .
V: TRBV11-2
CDR3: CASSSRDRPSYEQYF

J: TRBJ2-5
size: .
V: TRBV15
CDR3: CATSRGGSGTPQTQYF

J: TRBJ2-7
size: few
V: TRBV30
CDR3: CAWSPSGPYEQYF

J: TRBJ2-7
size: .
V: TRBV5-1
CDR3: CASSFQADSSYEQYF

J: TRBJ2-7
size: .
V: TRBV28
CDR3: CASRDGFTYEQYF

J: TRBJ1-2
size: .
V: TRBV7-2
CDR3: CASSYQEWFGYTF

J: TRBJ1-2
size: .
V: TRBV29-1
CDR3: CSADGTGNGYTF

J: TRBJ2-7
size: .
V: TRBV9
CDR3: CASSPSSGTGGDEQYF

J: TRBJ1-5
size: .
V: TRBV7-9
CDR3: CASSMDVGPQHF